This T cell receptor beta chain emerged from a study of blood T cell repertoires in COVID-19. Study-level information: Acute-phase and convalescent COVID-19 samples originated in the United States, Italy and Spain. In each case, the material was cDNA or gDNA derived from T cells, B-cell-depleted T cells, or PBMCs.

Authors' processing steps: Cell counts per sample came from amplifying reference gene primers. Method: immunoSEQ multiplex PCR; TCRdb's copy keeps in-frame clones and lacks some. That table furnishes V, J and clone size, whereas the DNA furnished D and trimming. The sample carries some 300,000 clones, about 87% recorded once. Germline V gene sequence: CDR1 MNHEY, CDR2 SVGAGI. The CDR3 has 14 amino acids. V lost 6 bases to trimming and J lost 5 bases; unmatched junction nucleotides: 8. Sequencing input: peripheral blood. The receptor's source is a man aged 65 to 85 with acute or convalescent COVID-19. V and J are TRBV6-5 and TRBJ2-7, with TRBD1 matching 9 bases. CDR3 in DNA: TGTGCCAGCAGGACCGGGACAGGGAGCAACGAGCAGTACTTC. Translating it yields CASRTGTGSNEQYF.